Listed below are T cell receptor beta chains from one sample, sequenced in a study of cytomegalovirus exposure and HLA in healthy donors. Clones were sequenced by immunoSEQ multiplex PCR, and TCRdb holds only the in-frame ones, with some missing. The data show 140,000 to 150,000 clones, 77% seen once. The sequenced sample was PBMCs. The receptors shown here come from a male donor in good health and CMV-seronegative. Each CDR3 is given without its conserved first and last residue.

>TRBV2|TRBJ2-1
ASTHQPGTGSYNEQF
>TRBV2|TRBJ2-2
ASSVNSGVGELF
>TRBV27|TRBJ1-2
ASRKSTGDNYGYT
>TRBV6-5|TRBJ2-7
ASSSRTSGSSYEQY
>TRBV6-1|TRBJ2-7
ASREGATVTYEQY
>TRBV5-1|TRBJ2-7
ASSFRDIAYEQY
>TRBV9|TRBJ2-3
ASSVRGLAGGRSGTDTQY
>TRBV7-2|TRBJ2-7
ASSSTAGSPYEQY
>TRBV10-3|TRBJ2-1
AISAIAGGWEQF
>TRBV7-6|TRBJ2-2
ASSLATYLSRGTGELF
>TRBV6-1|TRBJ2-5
ASRWTSGEETQY
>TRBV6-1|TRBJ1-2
ASSSGRGAGDGYT
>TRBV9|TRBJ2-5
ASSAWTGARETQY
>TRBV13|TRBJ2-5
ASSLGDREETQY
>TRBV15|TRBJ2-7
ATSIARFYEQY
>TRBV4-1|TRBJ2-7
ASSQVLGGSRYEQY
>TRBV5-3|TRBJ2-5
ARSLGRRGPQETQY
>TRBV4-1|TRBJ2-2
ASSQDSQGVTGELF
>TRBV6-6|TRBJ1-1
ASSYGLSNTEAF
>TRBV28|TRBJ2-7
ASRPGLIFYEQY
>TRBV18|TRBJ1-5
ASSPQGGGDQPQH
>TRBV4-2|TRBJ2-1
ASSQGGGSYNEQF
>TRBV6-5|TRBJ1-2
ASRDSTYGYT
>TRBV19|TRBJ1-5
ASSMGSNQPQH
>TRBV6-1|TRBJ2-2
ASRGWGTGELF
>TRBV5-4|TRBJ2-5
ASSLGGGAGVEKTQY
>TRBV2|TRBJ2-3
ASAGLAVSTDTQY
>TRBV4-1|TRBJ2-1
ASSQATYSYNEQF
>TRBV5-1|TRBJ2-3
ASSLGTGADTDTQY
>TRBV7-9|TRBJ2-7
ASSTGFGDYEQY
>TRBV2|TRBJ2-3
ASTASGGRTDTQY
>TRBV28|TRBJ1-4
AALSRANEKLF
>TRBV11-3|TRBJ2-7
ASSSPRTSAAYEQY